The 27 T cell receptor beta chains listed next were all sequenced from one sample in a study of early T cells in non-severe SARS-CoV-2 infection (dated by TCRdb to about 2021). The library was produced with 5' RACE. The sequencer was a NextSeq 500. The public sequencing data were trimmed at Q25 with fastp and processed into clonotypes with MiXCR by TCRdb, which kept only in-frame beta chains. Merged by CDR3 protein, the rows form single entries marked with the most common genes and DNA. For this sample there are about 67,000 distinct CDR3 sequences; about 9.9% appear just once. Approximately 4.2% of the sample lies in the top ten. The sequenced sample was whole blood. These receptors came from an adult who was a healthcare worker with PCR-confirmed SARS-CoV-2 infection or an uninfected control (not recorded which).

The chain links TRBV20-1 to TRBJ1-1; D possibly corresponds to TRBD1 (6 bases). The CDR3 extends over 15 amino acids. V was clipped by 0 bases and J by 4 bases, with 15 bases between them. The germline gives CDR1 DFQATT, CDR2 SNEGSKA (reference sequence). In DNA, the CDR3 is TGCAGTGCTAGAGAAACCCCTTACAGGGCCACTGAAGCTTTCTTT. It encodes CSARETPYRATEAFF.

This clonotype was observed many times. This chain uses TRBV5-1 with TRBJ2-1; D uncertain. Germline CDR1 and CDR2: SGHRS and YFSETQ. The CDR3 is made up of 15 amino acids. V lost 2 bases and J lost 6, with 15 bases in between. CDR3 amino acids: CASSFELGRPNEQFF. CDR3 DNA sequence: TGCGCCAGCAGCTTTGAGTTAGGTCGCCCCAATGAGCAGTTCTTC.

This clonotype showed up just a few times. V usage is TRBV28 and J usage is TRBJ2-1; the D is unclear. Trimming took 5 bases from V and 0 from J, leaving 2 bases between them. There are 12 residues in the CDR3. Germline V lookup: CDR1 MDHEN, CDR2 SYDVKM. CDR3 protein: CASSLSYNEQFF. In DNA, the CDR3 is TGTGCCAGCAGTCTCTCCTACAATGAGCAGTTCTTC. Combining the CDR3 with reference TRBV28 and TRBJ2-1 gives the whole variable domain DVKVTQSSRYLVKRTGEKVFLECVQDMDHENMFWYRQDPGLGLRLIYFSYDVKMKEKGDIPEGYSVSREKKERFSLILESASTNQTSMYLCASSLSYNEQFFGPGTRLTVL.

This clonotype was counted once. The chain uses TRBV10-3 and TRBJ2-7; D ambiguous. Germline V gene sequence: CDR1 ENHRY, CDR2 SYGVKD. V shed 8 bases and J shed 6 bases, with 14 bases lying between them. The CDR3 is 12 residues long. The CDR3 loop is CAIGGEKAEQYF. The DNA for the CDR3 is TGTGCCATCGGTGGGGAAAAGGCCGAGCAGTACTTC.

At least ten counts were recorded for this clonotype. This chain connects TRBV5-4 to TRBJ2-1; D is unclear. V lost 2 bases and J 9 bases, leaving 12 bases between the germline ends. The CDR3 is 13 amino acids. Germline V gene data show CDR1 as SGHNT and CDR2 as YYREEE (reference sequence). CDR3: CASSLSLESEQFF. CDR3 DNA sequence: TGTGCCAGCAGCTTATCCTTAGAGAGTGAGCAGTTCTTC.

This clonotype has ten or more counts. This chain uses TRBV11-2 with TRBJ1-4; TRBD1 is a possible D gene (5 bases). Per germline, CDR1 SGHAT and CDR2 FQNNGV. The V gene lost 5 bases and the J gene lost 4 bases, with 11 bases spanning the gap. CDR3 length: 14 amino acids. The CDR3 protein is CASSVQGGNEKLFF. In DNA, the CDR3 is TGTGCCAGCAGCGTTCAGGGTGGTAATGAAAAACTGTTTTTT.

This clonotype was seen repeatedly, ten times or more. The chain couples TRBV7-2 to TRBJ2-7; 9 positions match TRBD1. The germline gives CDR1 SGHTA, CDR2 FQGNSA. The CDR3 length is 15 residues. After removal of 3 bases from V and 2 bases from J, the junction contained 5 bases not matched to a gene. The CDR3 spells CASSLQQGAAYEQYF. The CDR3 DNA reads TGTGCCAGCAGCTTGCAACAGGGGGCAGCCTACGAGCAGTACTTC.

This clonotype occurred many times. The V gene is TRBV29-1, the J gene TRBJ2-1, with a weak D call TRBD2 (5 bases). The CDR3 is 11 amino acids. Germline CDR1 SQVTM, CDR2 ANQGSEA. The CDR3 here is CLVWEYNEQFF. CDR3 DNA: TGCCTTGTTTGGGAGTACAATGAGCAGTTCTTC.

The chain is built from TRBV6-1 and TRBJ2-2, with 9 nucleotides matching TRBD1. CDR3 length: 14 residues. Germline assignment: CDR1 MNHNS and CDR2 SASEGT. Trimming at V came to 6 bases and at J to 5 bases, leaving 4 bases not matched to a gene. CDR3 sequence: CASRDRGRTGELFF. As DNA, the CDR3 is TGTGCCAGCAGGGACAGGGGACGAACCGGGGAGCTGTTTTTT.

There are many counts of this clonotype. The gene calls are TRBV20-1 and TRBJ1-1, with 7 bases fitting TRBD1. The CDR3 length is 13 residues. CDR1 and CDR2 from the germline V gene are DFQATT and SNEGSKA (reference sequence). V lost 6 bases to trimming and J lost 1 base; unmatched junction nucleotides: 5. The CDR3 protein is CSAHHRGNTEAFF. CDR3 DNA sequence: TGCAGTGCCCACCACAGGGGGAACACTGAAGCTTTCTTT.

This clonotype was seen repeatedly, ten times or more. V is TRBV14 and J is TRBJ2-2; 7 bases map to TRBD1. CDR1 is SGHDN, CDR2 FVKESK, per germline. The CDR3 loop spans 15 amino acids. Trimming at V came to 4 bases and at J to 4 bases, leaving 6 bases not matched to a gene. The CDR3: CASSLDRVGTGELFF. In nucleotides, the CDR3 is TGTGCCAGCAGCCTCGACAGGGTGGGCACCGGGGAGCTGTTTTTT.

This clonotype was seen ten or more times. The chain joins TRBV18 to TRBJ1-5; D is unresolved. V lost 3 bases and J 3 bases, leaving 12 bases between the germline ends. Germline V CDR1 and CDR2: KGHSH, LQKENI. This CDR3 spans 15 amino acids. The CDR3 DNA reads as TGTGCCAGCTCACCGACTGCAGGTGTCAATCAGCCCCAGCATTTT. Amino acid sequence: CASSPTAGVNQPQHF.

This clonotype was picked up many times. This chain uses TRBV4-1 with TRBJ2-5; tentative D call: TRBD1 (5 bases). The germline gives CDR1 MGHRA, CDR2 YSYEKL. V dropped 4 bases and J dropped 5 bases, with 26 bases sitting between them. The CDR3 length is 18 residues. The CDR3 spells CASSLSILGPSSRETQYF. The CDR3 nucleotides are TGCGCCAGCAGCCTTAGCATCCTGGGGCCTTCTTCACGTGAGACCCAGTACTTC.

This clonotype was observed a few times. The chain carries TRBV29-1 and TRBJ1-3; D ambiguous. V was shortened by 5 bases and J by 2 bases, with 7 bases between the two germline ends. This CDR3 is built from 12 residues. From germline, CDR1 is SQVTM and CDR2 ANQGSEA. This CDR3 reads CSVRQTGNTIYF. The CDR3 DNA sequence: TGCAGCGTTCGGCAGACTGGAAACACCATATATTTT.

This clonotype was counted ten times or more. The chain is built from TRBV12-3 or TRBV12-4 and TRBJ2-7; the D is unclear. Between the trimmed V and J ends, which lost 6 bases and 4 bases, there was a span of 7 bases. This CDR3 has 11 amino acids. The CDR3 DNA is TGTGCCAGCAGGACCCGGTACGAGCAGTACTTC. Protein product: CASRTRYEQYF.

The chain links TRBV4-2 to TRBJ1-1, with 7 bases lining up with TRBD1. The CDR3 sequence is 16 residues long. J gave up 0 bases and V 4 bases, and 8 bases lay outside the gene matches. The germline gives CDR1 LGHNA, CDR2 YNFKEQ. The CDR3 region has the DNA TGTGCCAGCAGCCCTCAGGGGGGCTCCATGAACACTGAAGCTTTCTTT. Amino acid sequence: CASSPQGGSMNTEAFF.

This clonotype was observed many times. V usage is TRBV12-3 or TRBV12-4 and J usage is TRBJ1-1; D unclear. V was trimmed by 3 bases and J by 5 bases, leaving 13 bases between them. The CDR3 extends over 14 amino acids. CDR3 nucleotides: TGTGCCAGCAGTTTTTCGGGTACCCCGACTGAAGCTTTCTTT. This encodes CASSFSGTPTEAFF.

This clonotype showed up many times. This chain links TRBV29-1 with TRBJ2-3, with a tentative D call TRBD2 (6 bases). Trimming cost V 7 bases and J 2 bases, with 16 bases left between them. This CDR3 has 14 residues. Germline V gene lookup returns CDR1 SQVTM and CDR2 ANQGSEA. Written as DNA, the CDR3 is TGCAGCGGGAGGGAATCCCGAGCCACAGATACGCAGTATTTT. Translated, it gives CSGRESRATDTQYF.

There are a few counts of this clonotype. The J gene is TRBJ1-1, the V gene TRBV10-3; D ambiguous. This CDR3 has 13 residues. Trimming removed 9 bases from V and 4 bases from J, with 15 bases in between. The germline CDR1 and CDR2 sequences are ENHRY and SYGVKD. This chain's CDR3 is CAIRPPEGTEAFF. For the CDR3, the DNA is TGTGCCATACGGCCTCCAGAGGGCACTGAAGCTTTCTTT.

This clonotype was recorded many times. The V call is TRBV4-2, the J call TRBJ1-6; 9 positions match TRBD1. Germline V gene data show CDR1 as LGHNA and CDR2 as YNFKEQ. V was pared by 0 bases and J by 9 bases, with 3 bases of the junction left unmatched. This CDR3 spans 15 amino acids. This CDR3 is CASSQEDRGRSPLHF. In nucleotides, the CDR3 is TGTGCCAGCAGCCAAGAGGACAGGGGACGTTCACCCCTCCACTTT.

This clonotype was counted many times. The V and J genes are TRBV27 and TRBJ1-5, with D possibly TRBD1 on 6 matching bases. CDR3 length: 15 residues. Trimming pared 2 bases from V and 6 bases from J, leaving 14 bases between. Per the germline V gene, CDR1 is MNHEY and CDR2 is SMNVEV (reference sequence). CDR3 residues: CASSLTGRPAQPQHF. DNA for the CDR3: TGTGCCAGCAGTTTAACAGGGCGCCCCGCTCAGCCCCAGCATTTT.

In this sample, this clonotype turned up many times. The chain employs TRBV11-1 and TRBJ1-1; D is undetermined. In germline, CDR1 is SGHAT, CDR2 FQDESV (reference sequence). The CDR3 has 12 residues. The V and J ends lost 1 base and 4 bases respectively, with 4 bases between them. CDR3 amino acids: CASSLGVTEAFF. The CDR3 bases are TGTGCCAGCAGCTTAGGGGTCACTGAAGCTTTCTTT.

This clonotype was counted a few times. The rearrangement joins TRBV7-9 to TRBJ2-7, with 9 bases that match TRBD2. The V gene end was trimmed by 7 bases and the J gene end by 4 bases; junction bases not matched to a gene: 11. Germline CDR1 and CDR2: SEHNR and FQNEAQ (reference sequence). The CDR3 covers 15 residues. The CDR3 DNA sequence: TGTGCCAGCATAAGCTCGCGGGAGGGCCTTTACGAGCAGTACTTC. It yields the protein CASISSREGLYEQYF.

This clonotype was counted between two and nine times. This sequence joins TRBV4-1 and TRBJ2-4; 15 bases are a match to TRBD2. CDR1 is MGHRA, CDR2 YSYEKL, per germline. Trimming removed 4 bases from V and 0 bases from J; junction bases left unmatched: 1. This CDR3 contains 17 residues. CDR3 region: CASSPGLAGGAKNIQYF. Here the CDR3 DNA reads TGCGCCAGCAGCCCGGGACTAGCGGGAGGAGCCAAAAACATTCAGTACTTC.

This clonotype was picked up many times. V gene TRBV7-6 combines with J gene TRBJ2-5, with 11 bases that match TRBD2. From germline, CDR1 is SGHVS and CDR2 FNYEAQ. The length of the CDR3 is 17 residues. Losses at the gene ends were 5 bases for V and 2 bases for J; bases not matched to a gene: 10. CDR3 sequence: CASSIEHGTSGQETQYF. CDR3 in DNA: TGTGCCAGCAGCATCGAACACGGGACTAGCGGACAAGAGACCCAGTACTTC.

Only a few counts were recorded for this clonotype. The chain carries TRBV3-1 and TRBJ2-7; tentatively, D is TRBD2 (6 bases). V dropped 0 bases and J dropped 7 bases, with 13 bases sitting between them. CDR3 size: 14 residues. CDR1 and CDR2 from the germline V gene are LGHDT and YNNKEL (reference sequence). The DNA for the CDR3 is TGTGCCAGCAGCCAAGATCCAGCGGCGGGGGAGCAGTACTTC. This gives the protein CASSQDPAAGEQYF.

This clonotype was recorded many times. This chain uses TRBV6-5 with TRBJ1-6; unclear D gene. Looked up from germline, CDR1 is MNHEY and CDR2 is SVGAGI. The germline V and J ends were trimmed by 4 bases and 10 bases, with 17 bases remaining between them. This CDR3 contains 15 residues. CDR3 DNA sequence: TGTGCCAGCAGTTTCCTGGACGCGGCGGGATCACCCCTCCACTTT. This encodes CASSFLDAAGSPLHF.